This T cell receptor beta chain was captured by sequencing in a study of identifying expanded T cells in peripheral blood. Study findings and constraints: Across healthy donors, higher total template counts meant significantly greater approximately 2-week count variance.

With respect to this clone: What it binds is unknown.

This CDR3 is 20 amino acids long. J was trimmed by 3 bases and V by 3 bases; bases with no gene match: 22. Per the germline V gene, CDR1 is SGHVS and CDR2 is FNYEAQ. No infections or other immune events were documented during collection. TCRdb keeps only in-frame clones here, not all; method: immunoSEQ multiplex PCR. The top ten hold 4.7% of the sample, which has under 70,000 clones, over 75% seen once. Specimen: blood. The chain combines TRBV7-6 with TRBJ2-7; 8 bases are a match to TRBD1. The source of this sequence is a person between 18 and 75 years old in good health. CDR3: CASSFDRQGSRENSFYEQYF. In DNA form, the CDR3 reads TGTGCCAGCAGCTTCGACAGACAGGGGTCACGGGAAAATAGCTTCTACGAGCAGTACTTC.